What follows are 22 T cell receptor beta chains derived from one specimen sequenced in a study of shared clonotypes between healthy human individuals. The naive CD8 fraction comprised CD45RO-negative cells positively selected for CCR7 and excluded terminally differentiated effector memory CD45RA+ cells. Sequencing was performed with immunoSEQ multiplex PCR; in TCRdb, only in-frame clones are kept and a portion is missing. The sample consists of roughly 2 million clones, approximately 94% of them appearing once. The sequenced sample consisted of naive CD8+ T cells sorted from blood. Every receptor here comes from a man between 18 and 35 years old in good health.

The chain uses TRBV9 and TRBJ2-7; 14 bases fit TRBD2. CDR3 length equals 17 residues. Germline CDR1 and CDR2: SGDLS and YYNGEE. Germline trimming cut 4 bases from V and 3 bases from J; bases unmatched to any gene: 9. CDR3: CASSISEGLAGVYEQYF. CDR3 DNA sequence: TGTGCCAGCAGCATCTCAGAGGGACTAGCGGGAGTCTACGAGCAGTACTTC.

V gene TRBV27 combines with J gene TRBJ2-1; the match to TRBD2 covers 11 bases. J lost 10 bases, V lost 6 bases, and 17 bases had no gene match. Germline V gene sequence: CDR1 MNHEY, CDR2 SMNVEV (reference sequence). The length of the CDR3 is 17 residues. The DNA for the CDR3 is TGTGCCAGCAGCTTAAGGCCCGGGACTAGCGGTCTGGGAGAGCAGTTCTTC. Translated, it gives CASSLRPGTSGLGEQFF.

The genes are TRBV6-5 and TRBJ1-2, with D hard to call. Germline V gene lookup returns CDR1 MNHEY and CDR2 SVGAGI. Trimming cost V 0 bases and J 8 bases, with 10 bases left between them. This CDR3 contains 13 residues. The CDR3 here is CASSYSEVGGYTF. The CDR3 DNA reads as TGTGCCAGCAGTTACTCGGAGGTTGGCGGCTACACCTTC.

The chain is built from TRBV5-1 and TRBJ2-7, with D tentatively TRBD2 (6 bases). This CDR3 region has 16 residues. V lost 0 bases and J lost 3, with 16 bases in between. Germline CDR1 is SGHRS and CDR2 is YFSETQ. CDR3 in amino acids: CASSLGDSGSLYEQYF. CDR3 nucleotides: TGCGCCAGCAGCTTGGGTGACAGCGGGTCCCTCTACGAGCAGTACTTC.

The chain carries TRBV6-1 and TRBJ1-6, with unresolved D. Trimming pared 10 bases from V and 12 bases from J, leaving 19 bases between. The CDR3 is 13 amino acids. Germline V CDR1 and CDR2: MNHNS, SASEGT. CDR3 bases: TGTGCCATCGCGGGCACCAGACCTCAACCCCTCCACTTT. Translated: CAIAGTRPQPLHF.

This clone appeared a single time. V and J are TRBV7-9 and TRBJ2-1; no firm D call. Germline assignment: CDR1 SEHNR and CDR2 FQNEAQ (reference sequence). V was trimmed by 1 base and J by 15 bases, leaving 13 bases between them. This CDR3 has 12 residues. CDR3 in DNA: TGTGCCAGCAGCTTAGGATCCACGGAATCGTTCTTC. It encodes CASSLGSTESFF.

J is TRBJ1-1 and V is TRBV19; D is perhaps TRBD1 (6 bases). Trimming cost V 6 bases and J 0 bases, with 14 bases left between them. The CDR3 totals 15 residues. The V gene's germline CDR1 is LNHDA and CDR2 SQIVND (reference sequence). The CDR3 sequence: CASRRPGHLNTEAFF. As DNA, the CDR3 is TGTGCCAGTAGGCGTCCGGGACACCTGAACACTGAAGCTTTCTTT.

The chain joins TRBV28 to TRBJ2-7; 9 nucleotides match TRBD1. Germline CDR1 MDHEN, CDR2 SYDVKM. The CDR3 is 14 residues long. After removal of 7 bases from V and 2 bases from J, the junction contained 6 bases not matched to a gene. The chain's CDR3 is CASTETGGTYEQYF. The CDR3 DNA follows: TGTGCCAGCACCGAGACAGGGGGAACCTACGAGCAGTACTTC.

The gene calls are TRBV27 and TRBJ1-1, with D perhaps TRBD1 (5 bases). CDR1 and CDR2 from the germline V gene are MNHEY and SMNVEV (reference sequence). This CDR3 spans 14 amino acids. Trimming took off 3 bases at V and 4 bases at J, with 12 bases between the two ends. CDR3 region: CASSFTGFTTEAFF. CDR3 nucleotide sequence: TGTGCCAGCAGTTTTACAGGTTTTACCACTGAAGCTTTCTTT.

The rearrangement links TRBV7-9 to TRBJ2-7; 10 bases agree with TRBD2. V gave up 5 bases and J gave up 3 bases; unmatched junction bases: 16. This CDR3 is 18 amino acids long. Germline loops: CDR1 SEHNR, CDR2 FQNEAQ (reference sequence). The CDR3 protein is CASSTPTNSGRIYYEQYF. In DNA, the CDR3 is TGTGCCAGCAGCACACCGACAAATAGCGGGAGGATCTACTACGAGCAGTACTTC.

V usage is TRBV13 and J usage is TRBJ2-5; a possible D gene is TRBD1 (5 bases). The V gene lost 1 base and the J gene lost 5 bases, with 14 bases spanning the gap. CDR1 is PRHDT and CDR2 is FYEKMQ in the germline V gene (reference sequence). The length of the CDR3 is 15 residues. CDR3 protein: CASSLVPGSGETQYF. CDR3 coding DNA: TGTGCCAGCAGCTTAGTCCCAGGGTCAGGGGAGACCCAGTACTTC.

V and J are TRBV7-9 and TRBJ2-5; tentative D call: TRBD2 (6 bases). This CDR3 spans 15 amino acids. Trimming took 5 bases from V and 3 from J, leaving 16 bases between them. Germline CDR1 SEHNR, CDR2 FQNEAQ (reference sequence). The CDR3 sequence: CASSGPRGGEETQYF. In DNA, the CDR3 is TGTGCCAGCAGCGGTCCGCGTGGAGGGGAAGAGACCCAGTACTTC.

The V and J genes are TRBV7-6 and TRBJ1-5, with TRBD1 as a possible D gene (6 bases). V was cut by 5 bases and J by 6 bases, with 17 bases left in between. Germline lookup yields CDR1 SGHVS and CDR2 FNYEAQ. The CDR3 runs 15 residues. The CDR3 DNA follows: TGTGCCAGCAGCCCCGACCAGAGAGGGGGTCAGCCCCAGCATTTT. Translated, it gives CASSPDQRGGQPQHF.

This clone showed up just a few times. V gene TRBV14 combines with J gene TRBJ1-3, with no clear D. The germline V gene has CDR1 SGHDN and CDR2 FVKESK. Between the trimmed V and J ends, which lost 1 base and 0 bases, there was a span of 4 bases. This CDR3 region has 14 residues. The CDR3 protein is CASSQANSGNTIYF. The DNA for the CDR3 is TGTGCCAGCAGCCAAGCGAACTCTGGAAACACCATATATTTT.

The J gene is TRBJ2-7, the V gene TRBV9; TRBD2 matches 8 bases. The germline V gene encodes CDR1 SGDLS and CDR2 YYNGEE. The CDR3 spans 15 residues. V lost 4 bases to trimming and J lost 3 bases; unmatched junction nucleotides: 9. The CDR3 nucleotides read TGTGCCAGCAGCCCTGAGACTAGCGTTTTCTACGAGCAGTACTTC. Its translation: CASSPETSVFYEQYF. Full variable domain (remainder filled in from reference TRBV9 and TRBJ2-7): DSGVTQTPKHLITATGQRVTLRCSPRSGDLSVYWYQQSLDQGLQFLIQYYNGEERAKGNILERFSAQQFPDLHSELNLSSLELGDSALYFCASSPETSVFYEQYFGPGTRLTVT.

This clone showed up just once. Other DNA sequences in this sample translate to the same CDR3. This rearrangement joins TRBV5-1 to TRBJ1-1; 7 bases line up with TRBD1. The CDR3 loop spans 14 amino acids. CDR1 SGHRS and CDR2 YFSETQ come from the germline V gene. J lost 1 base, V lost 1 base, and 1 base had no gene match. The CDR3 nucleotides read TGCGCCAGCAGCTTGACAGGGGAGAACACTGAAGCTTTCTTT. It codes for CASSLTGENTEAFF. The full variable domain, with the rest looked up from reference TRBV5-1 and TRBJ1-1, is KAGVTQTPRYLIKTRGQQVTLSCSPISGHRSVSWYQQTPGQGLQFLFEYFSETQRNKGNFPGRFSGRQFSNSRSEMNVSTLELGDSALYLCASSLTGENTEAFFGQGTRLTVV.

The sample holds a few counts of this clone. The CDR3 here is CASSETASGNTGELFF. CDR3 nucleotide sequence: TGTGCCAGCAGTGAAACGGCTAGCGGGAACACCGGGGAGCTGTTTTTT. This chain connects TRBV2 to TRBJ2-2; 7 positions match TRBD2. With 2 bases clipped from V and 1 base from J, the junction kept 4 bases outside the gene matches. The germline CDR1 and CDR2 sequences are SNHLY and FYNNEI. This CDR3 spans 16 amino acids.

This clone has a handful of counts. V is TRBV4-1 and J is TRBJ1-2; 7 nucleotides line up with TRBD1. CDR3 length: 13 amino acids. V lost 6 bases to trimming and J lost 8 bases; unmatched junction nucleotides: 9. Germline assignment: CDR1 MGHRA and CDR2 YSYEKL. The CDR3 sequence: CASRPTGERGYTF. The CDR3 nucleotides read TGCGCCAGCAGACCCACAGGGGAAAGGGGCTACACCTTC.

With regard to this clone: This sample includes further DNA sequences coding for the same CDR3. In nucleotides, the CDR3 is TGTGCCAGTAGTATCGGGGGAGAGACCCAGTACTTC. Residues: CASSIGGETQYF. The J gene is TRBJ2-5, the V gene TRBV19; D might be TRBD2 (6 bases). The length of the CDR3 is 12 residues. Trimming removed 3 bases at V and 4 bases at J, with 6 bases between. CDR1 LNHDA and CDR2 SQIVND come from the germline V gene (reference sequence).

The rearrangement joins TRBV4-1 to TRBJ2-7, with 9 bases that match TRBD2. The germline CDR1 and CDR2 sequences are MGHRA and YSYEKL. The V segment lost 2 bases and the J segment 0 bases; nucleotides outside the gene matches: 11. CDR3 size: 18 residues. The DNA of the CDR3 is TGCGCCAGCAGCCAACGGGCGCTAGCGGGGAGTAGCTCCTACGAGCAGTACTTC. This gives the protein CASSQRALAGSSSYEQYF.

In regard to this clone: The sample carries other DNA sequences with the same CDR3. V usage is TRBV27 and J usage is TRBJ2-7, with 11 bases aligning to TRBD2. The CDR3 covers 15 residues. Germline V gene lookup returns CDR1 MNHEY and CDR2 SMNVEV (reference sequence). V lost 5 bases, J lost 1 base, and 4 bases stayed unmatched. The CDR3 region is CASSPLAGGSYEQYF. In DNA form, the CDR3 reads TGTGCCAGCAGTCCGCTAGCGGGAGGATCCTACGAGCAGTACTTC.

This chain joins TRBV11-2 and TRBJ2-1; 8 nucleotides line up with TRBD2. Trimming cost V 1 base and J 0 bases; bases outside gene matches: 8. CDR1 and CDR2 from the germline V gene are SGHAT and FQNNGV. The CDR3 covers 18 residues. This CDR3 is CASSLVEAGGSSYNEQFF. Here the CDR3 DNA reads TGTGCCAGCAGCTTAGTGGAGGCGGGGGGAAGCTCCTACAATGAGCAGTTCTTC.